Sequencing of this T cell receptor (beta chain) was carried out in a study of cytomegalovirus exposure and HLA in healthy donors. General study results and limits: For cytomegalovirus status, the classifier reportedly gave diagnoses with high specificity and sensitivity. Rare TCR sequences dominated, though some public TCRs recurred in many donors.

Sequencing used immunoSEQ multiplex PCR; TCRdb keeps in-frame clones, though not all of them. Found here are approximately 110,000 clones, around 94% of them singletons; the top ten hold roughly 1.2%. About this clone itself: Antigen: not known.

Germline assignment: CDR1 KGHSH and CDR2 LQKENI. CDR3 size: 14 residues. V trimming: 2 bases; J trimming: 5 bases; junction bases outside the gene matches: 3. V and J are TRBV18 and TRBJ2-1; 7 bases match TRBD2. Specimen: PBMCs. This clonotype was sampled from a woman between 18 and 29 years old in good health and CMV-seronegative. CDR3 nucleotide sequence: TGTGCCAGCTCACCAGATCGGGGGGACAATGAGCAGTTCTTC. Its protein product is CASSPDRGDNEQFF.